The 11 T cell receptor beta chains presented below share a single source sample, sequenced in a study of blood T cells in healthy people across ages. It was with a sample-barcoded 5' primer and a J-beta primer mix that a second PCR of roughly 7 to 11 cycles was run. In TCRdb, the 5' RACE reads were re-called with MiXCR into one record per CDR3 protein. The sample lists 1,500,000 or so distinct CDR3 sequences, approximately 42% occurring once. Sequencing was performed on blood. These receptors were collected from a woman between 18 and 29 years old in good health.

CDR3 coding DNA: TGCAGCGCAACTCCTAGGACTAGCGGAAGGGGTGAGCAGTACTTC. Its protein product is CSATPRTSGRGEQYF. The J gene is TRBJ2-5, the V gene TRBV29-1; the match to TRBD2 covers 10 bases. The junction had 19 bases not matched to a gene; V was cut back by 7 bases and J by 11 bases. The CDR3 runs 15 residues. Germline CDR1 SQVTM, CDR2 ANQGSEA.

This clonotype showed up just a few times. The chain is built from TRBV29-1 and TRBJ2-7; D remains ambiguous. The germline CDR1 and CDR2 sequences are SQVTM and ANQGSEA. The CDR3 sequence is 11 residues long. Trimming stripped 3 bases from V and 6 bases from J, with 9 bases between. CDR3 coding DNA: TGCAGCGTTGATTTCTCAATCGAGCAGTACTTC. Protein sequence: CSVDFSIEQYF.

The chain couples TRBV3-1 to TRBJ2-1, with TRBD2 matching 8 bases. Germline CDR1 is LGHDT and CDR2 is YNNKEL (reference sequence). V was pared by 1 base and J by 7 bases, with 9 bases of the junction left unmatched. The CDR3 consists of 16 residues. The CDR3 DNA reads TGTGCCAGCAGCCAAGCGCCCAGCGGGAGTGGGAATGAGCAGTTCTTC. Its translation is CASSQAPSGSGNEQFF.

This clonotype has a count of ten or more. The CDR3 spells CASSLAETYEQYF. The DNA for the CDR3 is TGTGCCAGCAGCCTAGCGGAAACCTACGAGCAGTACTTC. The gene calls are TRBV6-6 and TRBJ2-7; 7 positions match TRBD2. Germline V gives CDR1 MNHNY, CDR2 SVGAGI (reference sequence). V dropped 6 bases and J dropped 2; count of bases not matched to a gene: 4. This CDR3 is 13 amino acids long.

V gene TRBV7-2 combines with J gene TRBJ2-7; 7 bases are shared with TRBD2. Germline V gene sequence: CDR1 SGHTA, CDR2 FQGNSA. The V and J ends lost 1 base and 3 bases, in that order; junction bases with no gene match: 6. The CDR3 runs 15 residues. The CDR3 DNA follows: TGTGCCAGCAGCTTAGGCCGGGGGGATTACTACGAGCAGTACTTC. Protein sequence: CASSLGRGDYYEQYF.

The chain has TRBV20-1 and TRBJ1-5; a weak D match, TRBD1 (5 bases). Trimming pared 4 bases from V and 0 bases from J, leaving 13 bases between. Germline V gene sequence: CDR1 DFQATT, CDR2 SNEGSKA (reference sequence). The CDR3 is 15 residues long. The CDR3 DNA follows: TGCAGTGCTACCAACAGGCGATATAGCAATCAGCCCCAGCATTTT. It translates to CSATNRRYSNQPQHF.

Regarding this clonotype: Sequence at one end of the junction differs from germline and may be a read error. This chain joins TRBV3-1 and TRBJ2-1, with no clear D. Germline V gene data show CDR1 as LGHDT and CDR2 as YNNKEL (reference sequence). CDR3 length: 11 residues. The CDR3 reads CASSQGHEQFF. In nucleotides, the CDR3 is TGTGCCAGCAGTCAAGGACATGAGCAGTTCTTC.

V is TRBV21-1 and J is TRBJ1-5. TRBV21-1 is a listed pseudogene. The CDR3 covers 16 residues. The CDR3 DNA sequence: TGTGCCAGCAGCAAAGGTCTGCTTCAGTTCAATCAGCCCCAGCATTTT. Its protein product is CASSKGLLQFNQPQHF.

The V and J genes are TRBV10-3 and TRBJ1-2; no clear D. Per germline, CDR1 ENHRY and CDR2 SYGVKD. The CDR3 is 13 residues long. Trimming took 3 bases from V and 6 from J, leaving 11 bases between them. This chain's CDR3 is CAISEIWEDGYTF. The CDR3 region has the DNA TGTGCCATCAGTGAAATATGGGAGGATGGCTACACCTTC.

The rearrangement uses TRBV7-2 and TRBJ1-2; D is unclear. Germline CDR1 and CDR2: SGHTA and FQGNSA. V lost 0 bases to trimming and J lost 7 bases, with 12 bases between them. The CDR3 runs 14 residues. The DNA of the CDR3 is TGTGCCAGCAGCTTAGCGCCCCAGGCTCGTGGCTACACCTTC. Its protein is CASSLAPQARGYTF. Complete variable domain (other parts from reference TRBV7-2 and TRBJ1-2): GAGVSQSPSNKVTEKGKDVELRCDPISGHTALYWYRQSLGQGLEFLIYFQGNSAPDKSGLPSDRFSAERTGGSVSTLTIQRTQQEDSAVYLCASSLAPQARGYTFGSGTRLTVV.

This clonotype was seen a few times. The chain links TRBV7-6 to TRBJ2-1; a weak D match, TRBD1 (6 bases). The germline V gene encodes CDR1 SGHVS and CDR2 FNYEAQ. V lost 3 bases and J 0 bases, leaving 15 bases between the germline ends. CDR3 size: 17 residues. The CDR3 reads CASSLVGAPISYNEQFF. The CDR3, as DNA: TGTGCCAGCAGCTTGGTGGGGGCGCCCATCTCCTACAATGAGCAGTTCTTC.